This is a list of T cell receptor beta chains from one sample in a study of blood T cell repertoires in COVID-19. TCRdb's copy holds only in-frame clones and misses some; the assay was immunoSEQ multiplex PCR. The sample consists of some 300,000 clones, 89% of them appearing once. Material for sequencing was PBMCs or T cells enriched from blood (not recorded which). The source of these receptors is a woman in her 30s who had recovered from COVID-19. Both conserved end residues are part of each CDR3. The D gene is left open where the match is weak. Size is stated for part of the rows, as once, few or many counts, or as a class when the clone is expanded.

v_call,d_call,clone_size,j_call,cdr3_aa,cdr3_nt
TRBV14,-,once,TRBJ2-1,CASSQASGYNEQFF,TGTGCCAGCAGCCAAGCTTCGGGTTACAATGAGCAGTTCTTC
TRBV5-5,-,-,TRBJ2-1,CATRRSFFIYNEQFF,TGTGCCACCCGGAGGTCCTTTTTCATATACAATGAGCAGTTCTTC
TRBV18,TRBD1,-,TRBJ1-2,CASSPNTPDREYGYTF,TGTGCCAGCTCACCAAACACCCCGGACAGGGAGTATGGCTACACCTTC
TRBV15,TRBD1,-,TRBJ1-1,CATSIRTGNTEAFF,TGTGCCACCAGCATACGGACAGGGAACACTGAAGCTTTCTTT
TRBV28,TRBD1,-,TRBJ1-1,CATNTGQGLTEAFF,TGTGCCACCAATACAGGACAGGGTTTGACTGAAGCTTTCTTT
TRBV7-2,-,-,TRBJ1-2,CASSLVQSGVYGYTF,TGTGCCAGCAGCTTAGTCCAAAGTGGAGTCTATGGCTACACCTTC
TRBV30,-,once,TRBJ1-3,CAWSSGTGNTIYF,TGTGCCTGGAGCTCCGGGACTGGAAACACCATATATTTT
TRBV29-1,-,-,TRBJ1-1,CSVADSAFF,TGCAGCGTTGCGGACTCCGCTTTCTTT
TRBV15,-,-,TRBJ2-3,CATSRGQVSTDTQYF,TGTGCCACCAGCAGAGGACAGGTGAGCACAGATACGCAGTATTTT
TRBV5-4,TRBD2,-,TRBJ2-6,CASSSSGLSGANVLTF,TGTGCCAGCAGCTCTAGCGGCCTCTCTGGGGCCAACGTCCTGACTTTC
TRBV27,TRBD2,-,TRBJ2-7,CASSLLAGGYEQYF,TGTGCCAGCAGTTTATTAGCGGGAGGCTACGAGCAGTACTTC
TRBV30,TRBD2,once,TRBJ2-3,CAWSSTAVAGGPDTQYF,TGTGCCTGGAGTTCCACGGCGGTAGCGGGAGGGCCAGATACGCAGTATTTT
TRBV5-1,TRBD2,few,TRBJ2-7,CASQRGTSGSTGEQYF,TGCGCCAGCCAGCGGGGGACTAGCGGGAGTACGGGCGAGCAGTACTTC
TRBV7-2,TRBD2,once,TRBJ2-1,CASSESRGTSVYNEQFF,TGTGCCAGCAGCGAAAGTCGCGGGACTAGCGTCTACAATGAGCAGTTCTTC
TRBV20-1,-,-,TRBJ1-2,CSARSGNGYTF,TGCAGTGCTAGGTCCGGGAATGGCTACACCTTC
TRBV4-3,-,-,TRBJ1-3,CASSQSTVGGGNTIYF,TGCGCCAGCAGCCAATCGACCGTCGGAGGGGGAAACACCATATATTTT
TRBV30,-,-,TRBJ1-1,CAWSVLSWWTEAFF,TGTGCCTGGAGTGTACTGAGTTGGTGGACTGAAGCTTTCTTT
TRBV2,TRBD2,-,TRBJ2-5,CASSEGAAGVETQYF,TGTGCCAGCAGTGAAGGAGCAGCGGGAGTAGAGACCCAGTACTTC
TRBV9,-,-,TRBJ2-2,CASSPQGRLDLIGELFF,TGTGCCAGCTCCCCCCAGGGGCGGCTAGATCTTATCGGGGAGCTGTTTTTT
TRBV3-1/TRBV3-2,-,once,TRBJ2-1,CASSQDLVSYNEQFF,TGTGCCAGCAGCCAAGACCTAGTGTCTTACAATGAGCAGTTCTTC
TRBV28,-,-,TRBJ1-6,CASSFVSQYVNSPLHF,TGTGCCAGCAGTTTTGTTTCCCAGTATGTTAATTCACCCCTCCACTTT